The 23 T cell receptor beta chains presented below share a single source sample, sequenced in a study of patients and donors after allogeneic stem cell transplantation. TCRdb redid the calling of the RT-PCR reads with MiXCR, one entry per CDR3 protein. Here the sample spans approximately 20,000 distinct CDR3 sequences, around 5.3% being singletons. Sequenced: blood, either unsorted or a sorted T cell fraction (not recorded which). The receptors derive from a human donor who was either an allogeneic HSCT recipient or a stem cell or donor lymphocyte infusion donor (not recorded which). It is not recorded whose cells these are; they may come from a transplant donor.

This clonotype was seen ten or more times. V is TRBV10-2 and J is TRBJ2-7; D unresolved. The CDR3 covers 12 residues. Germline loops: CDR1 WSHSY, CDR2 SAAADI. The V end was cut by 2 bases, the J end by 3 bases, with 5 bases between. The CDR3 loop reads CASSEGYYEQYF. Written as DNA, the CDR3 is TGCGCCAGCAGTGAGGGCTACTACGAGCAGTACTTC.

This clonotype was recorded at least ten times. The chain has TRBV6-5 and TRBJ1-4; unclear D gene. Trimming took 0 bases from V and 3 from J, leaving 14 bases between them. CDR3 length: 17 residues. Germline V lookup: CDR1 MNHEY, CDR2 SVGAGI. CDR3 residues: CASSYSAGETANEKLFF. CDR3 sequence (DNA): TGTGCCAGCAGTTACTCAGCCGGGGAAACGGCTAATGAAAAACTGTTTTTT.

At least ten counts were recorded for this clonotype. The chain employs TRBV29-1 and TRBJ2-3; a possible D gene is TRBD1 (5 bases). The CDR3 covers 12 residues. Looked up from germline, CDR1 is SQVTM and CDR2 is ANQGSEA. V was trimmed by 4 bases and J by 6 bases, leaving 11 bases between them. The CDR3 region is CSVGTGSDTQYF. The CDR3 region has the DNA TGCAGCGTTGGAACAGGTTCGGATACGCAGTATTTT.

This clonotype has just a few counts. DNA for the CDR3: TGTGCCAGCAGCTTACTCTCGGGACTAGCTTCCTACGAGCAGTACTTC. Its protein product is CASSLLSGLASYEQYF. This chain connects TRBV5-4 to TRBJ2-7; 9 positions match TRBD2. CDR1 is SGHNT and CDR2 is YYREEE in the germline V gene (reference sequence). The junction had 7 bases not matched to a gene; V was cut back by 2 bases and J by 1 base. This CDR3 is 16 amino acids long.

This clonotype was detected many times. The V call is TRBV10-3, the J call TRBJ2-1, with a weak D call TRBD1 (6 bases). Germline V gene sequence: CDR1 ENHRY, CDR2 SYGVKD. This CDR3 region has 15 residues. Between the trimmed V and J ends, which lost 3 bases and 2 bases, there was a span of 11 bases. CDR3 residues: CAISDSGVPYNEQFF. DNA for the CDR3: TGTGCCATCAGTGACTCAGGGGTTCCCTACAATGAGCAGTTCTTC.

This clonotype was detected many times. In DNA, the CDR3 is TGTGCCAGCAGCTTATCCCCCTGGGAAGGCCCGGATACGCAGTATTTT. It yields the protein CASSLSPWEGPDTQYF. The chain joins TRBV7-9 to TRBJ2-3, with D uncertain. The CDR3 length is 16 residues. V lost 2 bases and J 6 bases, leaving 18 bases between the germline ends. Germline V gene lookup returns CDR1 SEHNR and CDR2 FQNEAQ (reference sequence).

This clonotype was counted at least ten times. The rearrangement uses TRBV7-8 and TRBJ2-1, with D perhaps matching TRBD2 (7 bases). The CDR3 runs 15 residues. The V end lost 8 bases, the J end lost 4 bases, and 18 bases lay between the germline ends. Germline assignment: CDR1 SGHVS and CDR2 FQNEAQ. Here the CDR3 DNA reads TGTGCCAGCGCCAGCCGGGGGGCGATATACAATGAGCAGTTCTTC. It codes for CASASRGAIYNEQFF. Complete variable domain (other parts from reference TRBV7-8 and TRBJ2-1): GAGVSQSPRYKVAKRGQDVALRCDPISGHVSLFWYQQALGQGPEFLTYFQNEAQLDKSGLPSDRFFAERPEGSVSTLKIQRTQQEDSAVYLCASASRGAIYNEQFFGPGTRLTVL.

For the CDR3, the DNA is TGTGCCAGCAGTTATTTAGAGGGGCAGGGAGGGGCCGGGGAGCTGTTTTTT. Its translation: CASSYLEGQGGAGELFF. The gene calls are TRBV28 and TRBJ2-2; TRBD2 matches 7 bases. The CDR3 is 17 residues long. V was clipped by 4 bases and J by 6 bases; unmatched bases: 14. Per germline, CDR1 MDHEN and CDR2 SYDVKM.

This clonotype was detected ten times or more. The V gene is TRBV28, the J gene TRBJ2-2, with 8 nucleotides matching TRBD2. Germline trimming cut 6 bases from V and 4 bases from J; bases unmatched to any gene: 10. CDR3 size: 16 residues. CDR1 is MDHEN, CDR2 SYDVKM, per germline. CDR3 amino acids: CASSSRRLAFTGELFF. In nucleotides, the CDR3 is TGTGCCAGCAGCTCAAGGAGACTAGCGTTCACCGGGGAGCTGTTTTTT.

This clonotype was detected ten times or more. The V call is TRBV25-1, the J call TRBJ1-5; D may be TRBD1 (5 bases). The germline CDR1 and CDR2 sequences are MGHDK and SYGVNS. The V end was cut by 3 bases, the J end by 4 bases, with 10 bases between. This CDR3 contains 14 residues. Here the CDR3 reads CASSESGGNQPQHF. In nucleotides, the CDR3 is TGTGCCAGCAGTGAGTCGGGGGGGAATCAGCCCCAGCATTTT.

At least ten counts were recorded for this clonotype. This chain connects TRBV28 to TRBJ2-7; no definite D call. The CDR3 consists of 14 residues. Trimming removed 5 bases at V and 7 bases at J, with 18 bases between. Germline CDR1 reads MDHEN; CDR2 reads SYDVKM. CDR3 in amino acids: CASSLDPAVGEQYF. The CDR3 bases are TGTGCCAGCAGTCTGGACCCGGCCGTGGGTGAGCAGTACTTC.

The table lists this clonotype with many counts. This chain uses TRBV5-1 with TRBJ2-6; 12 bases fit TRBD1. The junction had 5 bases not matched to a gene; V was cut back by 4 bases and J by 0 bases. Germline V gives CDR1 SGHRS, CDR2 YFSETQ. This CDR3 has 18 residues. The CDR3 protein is CASSKGQGAFSGANVLTF. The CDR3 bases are TGCGCCAGCAGCAAGGGACAGGGGGCTTTCTCTGGGGCCAACGTCCTGACTTTC. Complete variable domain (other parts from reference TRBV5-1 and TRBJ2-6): KAGVTQTPRYLIKTRGQQVTLSCSPISGHRSVSWYQQTPGQGLQFLFEYFSETQRNKGNFPGRFSGRQFSNSRSEMNVSTLELGDSALYLCASSKGQGAFSGANVLTFGAGSRLTVL.

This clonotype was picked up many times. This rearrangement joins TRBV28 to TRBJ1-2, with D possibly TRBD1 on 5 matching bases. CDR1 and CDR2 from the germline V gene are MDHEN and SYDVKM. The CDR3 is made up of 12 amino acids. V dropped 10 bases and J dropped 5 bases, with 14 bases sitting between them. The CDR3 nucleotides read TGTGCCACCCCGGCAGGGACGTATGGCTACACCTTC. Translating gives CATPAGTYGYTF.

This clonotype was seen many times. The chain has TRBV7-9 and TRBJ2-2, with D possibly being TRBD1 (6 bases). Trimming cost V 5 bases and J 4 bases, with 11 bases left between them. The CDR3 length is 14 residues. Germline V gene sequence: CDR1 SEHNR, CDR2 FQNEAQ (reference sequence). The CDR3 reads CASSQGLRTGELFF. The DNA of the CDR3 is TGTGCCAGCAGCCAGGGGTTACGCACCGGGGAGCTGTTTTTT.

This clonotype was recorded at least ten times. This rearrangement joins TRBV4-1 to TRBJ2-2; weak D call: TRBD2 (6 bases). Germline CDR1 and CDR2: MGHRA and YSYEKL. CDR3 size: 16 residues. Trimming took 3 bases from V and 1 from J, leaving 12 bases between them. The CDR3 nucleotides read TGCGCCAGCAGCCAGCGGGACGGGCTGAACACCGGGGAGCTGTTTTTT. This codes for CASSQRDGLNTGELFF.

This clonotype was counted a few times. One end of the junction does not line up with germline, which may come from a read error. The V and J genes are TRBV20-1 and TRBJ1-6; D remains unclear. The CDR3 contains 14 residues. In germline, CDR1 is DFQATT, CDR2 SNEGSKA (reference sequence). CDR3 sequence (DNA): TGCAGTGCCCTCTGGGGTCCCTACAATTCACCCCTCCACTTT. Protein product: CSALWGPYNSPLHF.

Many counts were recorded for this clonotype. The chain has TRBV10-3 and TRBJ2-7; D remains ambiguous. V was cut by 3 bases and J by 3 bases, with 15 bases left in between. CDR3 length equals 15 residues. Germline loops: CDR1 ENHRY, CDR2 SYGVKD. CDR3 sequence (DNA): TGTGCCATCAGTGAATTTTTCGCCCCCAACTACGAGCAGTACTTC. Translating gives CAISEFFAPNYEQYF.

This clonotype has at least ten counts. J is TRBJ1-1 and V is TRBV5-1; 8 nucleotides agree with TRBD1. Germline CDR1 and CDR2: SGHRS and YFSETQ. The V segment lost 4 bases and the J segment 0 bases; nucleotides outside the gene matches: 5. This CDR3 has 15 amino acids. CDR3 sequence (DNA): TGCGCCAGCAGCAAGGGGACAGGCATGAACACTGAAGCTTTCTTT. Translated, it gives CASSKGTGMNTEAFF.

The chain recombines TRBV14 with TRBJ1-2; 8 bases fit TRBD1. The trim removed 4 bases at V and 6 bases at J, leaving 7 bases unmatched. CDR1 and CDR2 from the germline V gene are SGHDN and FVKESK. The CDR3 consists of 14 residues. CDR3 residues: CASSRLTGVHGYTF. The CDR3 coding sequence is TGTGCCAGCAGCCGCTTGACAGGGGTACATGGCTACACCTTC.

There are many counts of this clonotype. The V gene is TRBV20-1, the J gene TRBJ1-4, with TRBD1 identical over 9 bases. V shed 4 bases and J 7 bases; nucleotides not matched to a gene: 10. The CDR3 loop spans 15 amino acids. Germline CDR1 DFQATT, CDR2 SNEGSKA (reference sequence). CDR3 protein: CSATSNRGPSEKLFF. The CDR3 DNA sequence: TGCAGTGCTACGAGTAACAGGGGGCCGAGTGAAAAACTGTTTTTT.

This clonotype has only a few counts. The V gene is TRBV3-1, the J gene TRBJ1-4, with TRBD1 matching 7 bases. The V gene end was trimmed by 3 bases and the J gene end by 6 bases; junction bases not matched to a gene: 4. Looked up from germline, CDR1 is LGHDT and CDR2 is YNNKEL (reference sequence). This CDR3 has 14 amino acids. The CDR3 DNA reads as TGTGCCAGCAGCCATGACAGGGTATATGAAAAACTGTTTTTT. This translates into CASSHDRVYEKLFF.

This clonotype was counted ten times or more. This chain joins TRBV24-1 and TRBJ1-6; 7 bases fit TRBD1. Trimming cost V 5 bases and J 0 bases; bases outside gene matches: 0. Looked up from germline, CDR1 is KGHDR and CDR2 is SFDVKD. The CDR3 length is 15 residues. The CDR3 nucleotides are TGTGCCACCAGTGCAGGGGGCTCCTATAATTCACCCCTCCACTTT. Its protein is CATSAGGSYNSPLHF.

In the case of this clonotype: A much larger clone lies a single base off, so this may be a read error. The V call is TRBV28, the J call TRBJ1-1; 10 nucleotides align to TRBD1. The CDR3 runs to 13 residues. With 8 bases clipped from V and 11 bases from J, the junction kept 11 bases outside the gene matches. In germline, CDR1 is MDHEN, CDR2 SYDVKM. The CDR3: CASGLIGQGEAFF. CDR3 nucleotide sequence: TGTGCCAGCGGTCTTATCGGACAGGGGGAGGCTTTCTTT.